Sequencing of this T cell receptor beta chain was carried out in a study of blood T cells in healthy people across ages. A second PCR of about 6 to 12 cycles used a sample-barcoded 5' primer and a J-beta primer mix. MiXCR was run by TCRdb on the 5' RACE reads, yielding one entry per CDR3 protein. There are about 760,000 distinct CDR3 sequences in the sample; about 56% occur only once, and roughly 25% lies in the top ten. The V end lost 4 bases, the J end lost 10 bases, and 11 bases lay between the germline ends. Germline V gives CDR1 MNHEY, CDR2 SVGEGT. The CDR3 runs 12 residues. This clonotype was detected only a few times. Its antigen is unknown. Study-level results: The authors considered diversity estimates from one million T cells to be underestimates.

This rearrangement joins TRBV6-2 or TRBV6-3 to TRBJ2-1, with D perhaps matching TRBD2 (5 bases). The clonotype comes from a man aged 40-49 years in good health. The sample was blood. The CDR3 reads CASSWTRGEQFF. The CDR3 DNA follows: TGTGCCAGCAGTTGGACTCGCGGCGAGCAGTTCTTC.